This T cell receptor (beta chain) was recorded in a study of T cell responses to AZD1222 COVID-19 vaccine. TCRdb keeps only in-frame clones here, not all; method: immunoSEQ multiplex PCR. The profile covers 250,000 to 300,000 clones, with about 94% appearing a single time and roughly 0.51% taken by the ten largest. The germline V gene encodes CDR1 KGHSH and CDR2 LQKENI. The CDR3 runs to 15 residues. Trimming removed 1 base from V and 5 bases from J, with 14 bases in between. The V gene is TRBV18, the J gene TRBJ1-2; D may be TRBD1 (5 bases). The material was peripheral blood, obtained 28 days after the second AZD1222 dose. The TCR sequence derives from an adult who received the AZD1222 COVID-19 vaccine. The CDR3 coding sequence is TGTGCCAGCTCACCACTTGCCAGGGCGGAGTATGGCTACACCTTC. Its protein is CASSPLARAEYGYTF.